This record concerns one T cell receptor beta chain sequence. As yet, its antigen is unknown. This CDR3 comprises 13 residues. V was shortened by 8 bases and J by 3 bases, with 14 bases between the two germline ends. Germline loops: CDR1 WSHSY, CDR2 SAAADI. This entry comes from a study of blood T cells in healthy people across ages. Overall study results and limits: Observed TCR beta diversity per million T cells went down as age went up. This fall followed a roughly linear course with age.

PCR was performed a second time for about 7 to 11 cycles using a sample-barcoded 5' primer and a J-beta primer mix. At least 2.5 million CDR3-containing paired-end reads were obtained per sample. MiXCR, run by TCRdb on the 5' RACE reads, gives a single entry per CDR3 protein. Altogether some 1.5 million distinct CDR3 sequences are present, about 30% being singletons, with the ten largest covering roughly 8%. The chain combines TRBV10-2 with TRBJ2-7; a possible D gene is TRBD2 (6 bases). This TCR was sampled from a woman aged 25-40 years in good health. Material for sequencing was blood. In DNA, the CDR3 is TGCGCCAGCGGGGAGACTAGGTACTACGAGCAGTACTTC. Protein product: CASGETRYYEQYF.